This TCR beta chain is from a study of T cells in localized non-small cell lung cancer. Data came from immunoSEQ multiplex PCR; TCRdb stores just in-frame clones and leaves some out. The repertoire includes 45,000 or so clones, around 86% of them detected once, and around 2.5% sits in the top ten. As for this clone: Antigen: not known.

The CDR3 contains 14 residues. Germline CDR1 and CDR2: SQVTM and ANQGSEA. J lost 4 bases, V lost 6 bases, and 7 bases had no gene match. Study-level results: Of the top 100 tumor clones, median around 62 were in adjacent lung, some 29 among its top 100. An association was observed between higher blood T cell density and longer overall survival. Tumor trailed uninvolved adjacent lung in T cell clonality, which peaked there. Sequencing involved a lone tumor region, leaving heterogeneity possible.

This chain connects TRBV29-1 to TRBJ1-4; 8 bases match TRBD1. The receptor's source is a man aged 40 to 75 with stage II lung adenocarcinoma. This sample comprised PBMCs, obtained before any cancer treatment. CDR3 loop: CSVTYRGVNEKLFF. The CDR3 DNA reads TGCAGCGTCACATACAGGGGGGTTAATGAAAAACTGTTTTTT.